One and the same sample provided the 18 T cell receptor beta chains below, sequenced in a study of shared clonotypes between healthy human individuals. Clones were read by immunoSEQ multiplex PCR, and TCRdb kept only the in-frame ones, dropping some. Of about 2.1 million clones in the sample, more than 85% were seen once. Positively selected for CCR7, the CD45RO-negative cells used as naive CD8 cells excluded terminally differentiated effector memory CD45RA+ cells. Sequences were obtained from naive CD8+ T cells from PBMCs. These receptor sequences come from a man aged 18 to 29 in good health. Some clones in this sample may be carry-over from other donors' samples.

V and J are TRBV4-2 and TRBJ2-1, with a possible D match to TRBD2 (6 bases). Germline V CDR1 and CDR2: LGHNA, YNFKEQ. Trimming removed 5 bases at V and 2 bases at J, with 16 bases between. CDR3 length: 16 amino acids. CDR3 region: CASSKGRTGAYNEQFF. CDR3 in DNA: TGTGCCAGCAGCAAGGGAAGGACGGGAGCCTACAATGAGCAGTTCTTC.

This sequence joins TRBV5-4 and TRBJ2-6; D is ambiguous. V was trimmed by 4 bases and J by 0 bases, leaving 11 bases between them. The CDR3 extends over 16 amino acids. Germline CDR1 SGHNT, CDR2 YYREEE (reference sequence). For the CDR3, the DNA is TGTGCCAGCAGCCTCTATATCGCCTCTGGGGCCAACGTCCTGACTTTC. Protein product: CASSLYIASGANVLTF.

The genes are TRBV7-8 and TRBJ2-1; tentative D call: TRBD2 (6 bases). The V gene lost 5 bases and the J gene lost 4 bases, with 15 bases spanning the gap. The CDR3 length is 15 residues. CDR1 and CDR2 (germline): SGHVS, FQNEAQ. CDR3 DNA: TGTGCCAGCAGCCCAGGAAGGCGGGAATACAATGAGCAGTTCTTC. It translates to CASSPGRREYNEQFF. The variable domain in full, completed from reference TRBV7-8 and TRBJ2-1, reads GAGVSQSPRYKVAKRGQDVALRCDPISGHVSLFWYQQALGQGPEFLTYFQNEAQLDKSGLPSDRFFAERPEGSVSTLKIQRTQQEDSAVYLCASSPGRREYNEQFFGPGTRLTVL.

As to this clone: This sample also contains other DNA sequences that code for the same CDR3. V gene TRBV18 combines with J gene TRBJ2-1; D remains unclear. This CDR3 has 11 residues. Germline V gives CDR1 KGHSH, CDR2 LQKENI. V gave up 3 bases and J gave up 7 bases, with 4 bases separating them. The CDR3 DNA is TGTGCCAGCTCACCGGGGAATGAGCAGTTCTTC. This gives the protein CASSPGNEQFF.

The rearrangement links TRBV29-1 to TRBJ2-7; D might be TRBD1 (6 bases). Trimming shortened V by 2 bases and J by 0 bases, and 11 bases separated the two germline ends. The CDR3 has 14 amino acids. CDR1 SQVTM and CDR2 ANQGSEA come from the germline V gene. The CDR3 here is CSVEMSGASYEQYF. In DNA, the CDR3 is TGCAGCGTTGAAATGTCAGGGGCCTCCTACGAGCAGTACTTC.

The rearrangement links TRBV7-8 to TRBJ2-3; no reliable D call. Germline-derived CDR1 and CDR2 are SGHVS and FQNEAQ. V was cut by 4 bases and J by 4 bases, with 15 bases left in between. There are 15 residues in the CDR3. DNA for the CDR3: TGTGCCAGCAGCTCAACCTCGGACGGAGCAGATACGCAGTATTTT. Amino acids: CASSSTSDGADTQYF.

The genes are TRBV27 and TRBJ2-7, with D tentatively TRBD2 (6 bases). Trimming removed 7 bases from V and 3 bases from J, with 16 bases in between. CDR3 length: 14 residues. Germline V lookup: CDR1 MNHEY, CDR2 SMNVEV (reference sequence). The CDR3 is CASTSGVGDYEQYF. CDR3 in DNA: TGTGCCAGCACTTCGGGAGTCGGTGACTACGAGCAGTACTTC.

J is TRBJ2-3 and V is TRBV6-6; 10 bases align to TRBD2. The CDR3 runs 15 residues. V trimming: 5 bases; J trimming: 1 base; junction bases outside the gene matches: 3. CDR1 MNHNY and CDR2 SVGAGI come from the germline V gene (reference sequence). The CDR3 loop reads CASSDSGRRTDTQYF. The DNA for the CDR3 is TGTGCCAGCAGTGATAGCGGGAGGCGCACAGATACGCAGTATTTT.

The chain couples TRBV7-9 to TRBJ1-2, with a weak D call TRBD1 (6 bases). With 3 bases removed from V and 1 base from J, the gap between germline ends came to 12 bases. From germline, CDR1 is SEHNR and CDR2 FQNEAQ (reference sequence). CDR3 length: 15 amino acids. CDR3 protein: CASSFGGQINYGYTF. The CDR3 nucleotides are TGTGCCAGCAGCTTCGGAGGACAGATTAACTATGGCTACACCTTC.

The V and J genes are TRBV19 and TRBJ2-4, with 7 bases that match TRBD1. Germline V gene sequence: CDR1 LNHDA, CDR2 SQIVND (reference sequence). The V segment lost 5 bases and the J segment 0 bases; nucleotides outside the gene matches: 4. This CDR3 has 15 amino acids. For the CDR3, the DNA is TGTGCCAGTAGTGCCGACAGGGTAGCCAAAAACATTCAGTACTTC. This translates into CASSADRVAKNIQYF.

The chain combines TRBV19 with TRBJ2-4; 8 nucleotides line up with TRBD1. From germline, CDR1 is LNHDA and CDR2 SQIVND (reference sequence). This CDR3 has 16 residues. With 5 bases clipped from V and 9 bases from J, the junction kept 15 bases outside the gene matches. The CDR3 spells CASSFRDRPRGGIQYF. In DNA form, the CDR3 reads TGTGCCAGTAGTTTCCGGGACAGGCCCCGCGGAGGCATTCAGTACTTC.

The V call is TRBV4-3, the J call TRBJ2-5; D gene ambiguous. There are 14 residues in the CDR3. The V gene lost 0 bases and the J gene lost 4 bases, with 9 bases spanning the gap. CDR1 is LGHNA and CDR2 is YSLEER in the germline V gene. The DNA for the CDR3 is TGCGCCAGCAGCCAAGATATAAGGACAGAGACCCAGTACTTC. It encodes CASSQDIRTETQYF.

Comment on this clone: This specimen includes other DNA sequences encoding the same CDR3. The chain recombines TRBV28 with TRBJ2-1; TRBD2 matches 11 bases. This CDR3 is 15 amino acids long. The V segment lost 3 bases and the J segment 7 bases; nucleotides outside the gene matches: 5. CDR1 and CDR2 (germline): MDHEN, SYDVKM. The CDR3 DNA follows: TGTGCCAGCAGTTTTTCCCGGACTAGCGGGAATGAGCAGTTCTTC. Protein sequence: CASSFSRTSGNEQFF.

The chain combines TRBV9 with TRBJ2-1, with TRBD2 matching 7 bases. V shed 4 bases and J 7 bases; nucleotides not matched to a gene: 14. Germline loops: CDR1 SGDLS, CDR2 YYNGEE. This CDR3 spans 16 amino acids. CDR3 protein: CASSPRVTSLQNEQFF. The DNA of the CDR3 is TGTGCCAGCAGCCCCCGCGTGACTAGCCTCCAGAATGAGCAGTTCTTC.

This rearrangement joins TRBV9 to TRBJ2-1, with a weak D call TRBD1 (6 bases). The CDR3 covers 15 residues. The germline V gene has CDR1 SGDLS and CDR2 YYNGEE. Trimming stripped 4 bases from V and 4 bases from J, with 15 bases between. The CDR3 region is CASSLSGASYNEQFF. CDR3 nucleotides: TGTGCCAGCAGCCTCTCAGGGGCTAGTTACAATGAGCAGTTCTTC.

The CDR3, as DNA: TGTGCCAGCTCACCACTCCCCGGGGACCCCTACAATGAGCAGTTCTTC. Translating it yields CASSPLPGDPYNEQFF. This rearrangement joins TRBV18 to TRBJ2-1; possibly TRBD1 or TRBD2 for D (5 bases each). This CDR3 is built from 16 residues. Germline loops: CDR1 KGHSH, CDR2 LQKENI. V gave up 1 base and J gave up 2 bases, with 12 bases separating them.

The V and J genes are TRBV5-4 and TRBJ2-7, with 7 positions matching TRBD1. The CDR3 runs to 12 residues. The junction had 3 bases not matched to a gene; V was cut back by 4 bases and J by 5 bases. The germline CDR1 and CDR2 sequences are SGHNT and YYREEE (reference sequence). The CDR3 spells CASSPGQHEQYF. CDR3 bases: TGTGCCAGCAGCCCGGGACAGCACGAGCAGTACTTC.

The rearrangement links TRBV27 to TRBJ2-1, with D perhaps TRBD1 or TRBD2 (6 bases each). V shed 6 bases and J shed 0 bases, with 15 bases lying between them. The CDR3 covers 16 residues. Germline V gives CDR1 MNHEY, CDR2 SMNVEV (reference sequence). CDR3 nucleotides: TGTGCCAGCAGAGAGGGGGGCGGAAACTCCTACAATGAGCAGTTCTTC. This sequence encodes CASREGGGNSYNEQFF.